Included here is one TCR beta chain sequence, with context. Its antigen specificity is not known. No per-base quality is available; no much larger clone lies one base away. This sample is part of a study of breast tumors, draining lymph nodes, adjacent tissues (dated by TCRdb to 2016 to 2018). Context from the whole study: The study compared TCR beta repertoires across tumor, adjacent nontumor tissue and axillary lymph nodes from breast cancer patients. In human breast cancer, the study set out to assess how tumor, surrounding tissue and draining lymph node repertoires relate to one another and whether T cells might be exchanged between them. The research as a whole found: The conclusion that tumor T cells originate in lymph nodes was presented as consistent with a hypothesis rather than as directly demonstrated. Tumor T-cell repertoires showed less diversity than lymph node repertoires and more diversity than nontumor tissue repertoires, and tumor T-cell repertoires showed preferential V and J gene usage. Tumor and nontumor tissue repertoires were significantly more similar in luminal-like than in basal-like breast cancer. The data were considered consistent with the idea that most tumor T cells come from the lymph node and then expand in tumor tissue.

The lymph node samples were taken from the axillary draining lymph nodes of breast cancer patients. Sequenced on an Illumina HiSeq 2000. Multiplex PCR amplification was used to generate the TCR beta chain libraries. The amplified TCR beta chain products were analyzed by high-throughput sequencing. TCRdb took the public reads, trimmed them with fastp at Q25, ran MiXCR for clone calling and kept in-frame beta chains. Each entry is one CDR3 protein sequence, shown with its most common DNA and genes. The sample table lists about 180,000 distinct CDR3 sequences, 30% to 35% of them with a count of one. The ten largest clonotypes hold around 4.1% of the sample. According to the germline V gene, CDR1 reads SGDLS and CDR2 reads YYNGEE. From cysteine to phenylalanine, the CDR3 is 17 amino acids long. Just CDR3 DNA is preserved here, 51 bases in frame from base 1. V gives up 4 bases and J gives up 5 bases, and the segment between their germline ends measures 21 bases.

The clonotype was recovered from a female donor with breast cancer. Some clones in this sample may be carry-over from other donors' samples. The sequencing input was axillary lymph node tissue. Recombination joined TRBV9 with TRBJ1-4, and the D gene may be TRBD1, 6 bases matching. The nucleotide sequence is TGTGCCAGCAGCCAGGAGGTAGCGGGGGACAAGAATGAAAAACTGTTTTTT. It codes for CASSQEVAGDKNEKLFF. Here the CDR3 is joined to the reference TRBV9 and TRBJ1-4 genes, and the full variable domain is: DSGVTQTPKHLITATGQRVTLRCSPRSGDLSVYWYQQSLDQGLQFLIQYYNGEERAKGNILERFSAQQFPDLHSELNLSSLELGDSALYFCASSQEVAGDKNEKLFFGSGTQLSVL.